The 29 T cell receptor beta chains below were found in one sample sequenced in a study of immune heterogeneity within non-small cell lung tumors. Multiplex PCR with 32 V and 13 J primers amplified TCR beta CDR3. TCRdb independently ran MiXCR on the multiplex PCR reads; one entry per CDR3 protein. The data contain 13,000 or so distinct CDR3 sequences, around a quarter of them seen just once; the ten biggest clones take up roughly 12%. Genomic DNA from bulk tumor acted as the template, and about 550 ng was loaded per sample. Primary tumors were biopsied several times each, far apart, intraoperatively. Each patient presented with untreated, newly diagnosed non-small cell lung cancer and received curative surgery. The sequenced sample was lung tumor tissue. The receptors were gathered from a man aged 45 to 65 with non-small cell lung cancer.

Of note for this clonotype: One end of the junction does not line up with germline, which may come from a read error. The chain recombines TRBV6-2 or TRBV6-3 with TRBJ1-1; 10 nucleotides align to TRBD1. Germline assignment: CDR1 MNHEY and CDR2 SVGEGT. The CDR3 contains 14 residues. As DNA, the CDR3 is TGTTCCAGCACCCGACAGGGGGCGTCCACTGAAGCTTTCTTT. This translates into CSSTRQGASTEAFF.

About this clonotype itself: This may come from a read error, since a much larger clone is one base off. This sequence joins TRBV30 and TRBJ1-4, with a tentative D call TRBD1 (5 bases). V was pared by 3 bases and J by 4 bases, with 12 bases between. Germline loops: CDR1 GTSNPN, CDR2 SVGIG (reference sequence). The CDR3 spans 14 residues. CDR3 amino acids: CAWSWGRINEKLFF. CDR3 coding DNA: TGTGCCTGGAGCTGGGGCCGCATTAATGAAAAACTGTTTTTT.

About this clonotype: This clone may be a read error of a much larger clone one base away. The rearrangement joins TRBV20-1 to TRBJ2-1; the D is unclear. The CDR3 has 13 amino acids. Germline V gives CDR1 DFQATT, CDR2 SNEGSKA (reference sequence). The CDR3 bases are TGCGGTGCCCCAGAACGCTCCTACAATGAGCAGTTCTTC. Protein product: CGAPERSYNEQFF.

The table lists this clonotype with many counts. The chain uses TRBV27 and TRBJ1-1; TRBD1 agrees at 9 bases. V gave up 6 bases and J gave up 0 bases; unmatched junction bases: 11. This CDR3 has 17 amino acids. Germline V gives CDR1 MNHEY, CDR2 SMNVEV (reference sequence). The CDR3 region has the DNA TGTGCCAGCAGAGTCCACGGACAGGGGCTTGTGAACACTGAAGCTTTCTTT. As protein: CASRVHGQGLVNTEAFF.

This clonotype is judged large (0.1 to 1%). The V gene is TRBV19, the J gene TRBJ2-7; 8 bases fit TRBD1. CDR3 length: 16 residues. CDR1 and CDR2 from the germline V gene are LNHDA and SQIVND (reference sequence). The V and J ends lost 6 bases and 1 base, in that order; junction bases with no gene match: 11. CDR3 nucleotides: TGTGCCAGTAGACCGACAGGGGTCGGTAAGTCCTACGAGCAGTACTTC. It encodes CASRPTGVGKSYEQYF.

To note about this clonotype: At one of its ends the junction is not consistent with the germline gene, which may arise from a read error. This chain joins TRBV2 and TRBJ1-1, with D perhaps matching TRBD1 (6 bases). This CDR3 is 15 amino acids long. From germline, CDR1 is SNHLY and CDR2 FYNNEI. The CDR3 reads CASSGGGLRDTQAFF. As DNA, the CDR3 is TGTGCCAGCAGTGGGGGTGGCCTTCGGGACACTCAAGCTTTCTTT. The complete variable domain, with remaining parts taken from reference TRBV2 and TRBJ1-1, reads EPEVTQTPSHQVTQMGQEVILRCVPISNHLYFYWYRQILGQKVEFLVSFYNNEISEKSEIFDDQFSVERPDGSNFTLKIRSTKLEDSAMYFCASSGGGLRDTQAFFGQGTRLTVV.

This clonotype showed up many times. This chain links TRBV11-2 with TRBJ2-2, with TRBD2 identical over 16 bases. There are 17 residues in the CDR3. The V and J ends lost 5 bases and 7 bases, in that order; junction bases with no gene match: 7. The V gene's germline CDR1 is SGHAT and CDR2 FQNNGV. The CDR3 sequence: CASSAGLAGGGDGELFF. The CDR3 DNA sequence: TGTGCCAGCAGCGCGGGACTAGCGGGAGGGGGAGACGGGGAGCTGTTTTTT.

This clonotype is labeled as medium-sized. The gene calls are TRBV30 and TRBJ1-5; D may be TRBD1 (6 bases). Germline values: CDR1 GTSNPN, CDR2 SVGIG (reference sequence). The CDR3 consists of 15 residues. The V end lost 2 bases, the J end lost 1 base, and 12 bases lay between the germline ends. The CDR3 nucleotides read TGTGCCTGGAGTACCTCAGGGGCCAGCAATCAGCCCCAGCATTTT. This encodes CAWSTSGASNQPQHF.

Remarks on this clonotype: This clone may be a read error of a much larger clone one base away. The V and J genes are TRBV20-1 and TRBJ2-3; a weak D match, TRBD2 (6 bases). The CDR3 runs 14 residues. In germline, CDR1 is DFQATT, CDR2 SNEGSKA (reference sequence). Trimming took off 5 bases at V and 1 base at J, with 13 bases between the two ends. The CDR3 spells CSAVTGLRTDTQYF. DNA for the CDR3: TGCAGTGCTGTTACGGGACTCCGCACAGATACGCAGTATTTT.

This clonotype was picked up a small number of times. V is TRBV9 and J is TRBJ2-4, with D perhaps TRBD2 (6 bases). CDR1 and CDR2 from the germline V gene are SGDLS and YYNGEE. The V and J ends lost 4 bases and 2 bases respectively, with 16 bases between them. There are 16 residues in the CDR3. The CDR3 loop reads CASSIGHGGTKNIQYF. The CDR3 region has the DNA TGTGCCAGCAGCATCGGACACGGAGGGACCAAAAACATTCAGTACTTC.

This clonotype was observed a few times. This sequence joins TRBV20-1 and TRBJ1-2, with D possibly TRBD1 on 6 matching bases. V shed 5 bases and J shed 8 bases, with 24 bases lying between them. The CDR3 has 15 residues. The germline V gene has CDR1 DFQATT and CDR2 SNEGSKA (reference sequence). The CDR3 loop reads CSAATPTGRFDGYTF. The CDR3 DNA reads as TGCAGTGCTGCCACCCCCACAGGGAGGTTCGACGGCTACACCTTC.

Many counts were recorded for this clonotype. V usage is TRBV6-2 or TRBV6-3 and J usage is TRBJ1-5; D is possibly TRBD1 (5 bases). Germline V gives CDR1 MNHEY, CDR2 SVGEGT. V was clipped by 8 bases and J by 1 base, with 12 bases between them. The CDR3 totals 14 residues. The CDR3 nucleotides read TGTGCCAGCGGGAGGGGAGCGAGCAATCAGCCCCAGCATTTT. Protein: CASGRGASNQPQHF.

Concerning this clonotype itself: A read error is possible here, since a much larger clone lies one base away. This sequence joins TRBV19 and TRBJ2-5; D is unresolved. The CDR3 consists of 14 residues. CDR1 is LNHDA, CDR2 SQIVND, per germline (reference sequence). CDR3 sequence: CASSIWGFQETHYF. Written as DNA, the CDR3 is TGTGCCAGTAGTATATGGGGATTCCAAGAGACCCACTACTTC. The full variable domain, rest sourced from reference TRBV19 and TRBJ2-5, is DGGITQSPKYLFRKEGQNVTLSCEQNLNHDAMYWYRQDPGQGLRLIYYSQIVNDFQKGDIAEGYSVSREKKESFPLTVTSAQKNPTAFYLCASSIWGFQETHYFGPGTRLLVL.

This clonotype is classed as medium-sized. The chain combines TRBV28 with TRBJ1-2, with D unclear. There are 15 residues in the CDR3. Germline CDR1 MDHEN, CDR2 SYDVKM. V lost 5 bases to trimming and J lost 2 bases, with 15 bases between them. In DNA form, the CDR3 reads TGTGCCAGCAGTACCCCCCCGGACGGAAACTATGGCTACACCTTC. This encodes CASSTPPDGNYGYTF.

This clonotype occurred many times. The rearrangement uses TRBV7-9 and TRBJ2-1; D ambiguous. Trimming left V 1 base short and J 6 bases short, with 13 bases between. CDR1 and CDR2 from the germline V gene are SEHNR and FQNEAQ (reference sequence). The CDR3 totals 15 residues. The CDR3 reads CASSLVGSVGNEQFF. CDR3 nucleotides: TGTGCCAGCAGCTTAGTGGGGTCTGTGGGCAATGAGCAGTTCTTC.

This rearrangement joins TRBV5-1 to TRBJ2-3; 10 nucleotides align to TRBD2. Germline lookup yields CDR1 SGHRS and CDR2 YFSETQ. The CDR3 loop spans 16 amino acids. Trimming removed 4 bases from V and 2 bases from J; junction bases left unmatched: 7. The CDR3 loop reads CASSPGLAVNTDTQYF. DNA of the CDR3: TGCGCCAGCAGCCCCGGACTAGCGGTGAACACAGATACGCAGTATTTT.

This clonotype occurred many times. The chain joins TRBV5-1 to TRBJ2-2; 7 nucleotides match TRBD1. CDR3 size: 16 residues. J lost 1 base, V lost 1 base, and 4 bases had no gene match. In germline, CDR1 is SGHRS, CDR2 YFSETQ. CDR3 sequence: CASSLMTGRNTGELFF. The CDR3 DNA reads TGCGCCAGCAGCTTGATGACAGGGAGGAACACCGGGGAGCTGTTTTTT.

This clonotype was seen many times. The chain employs TRBV19 and TRBJ2-2; 9 bases map to TRBD2. The CDR3 spans 17 residues. V lost 3 bases to trimming and J lost 4 bases; unmatched junction nucleotides: 9. Germline V lookup: CDR1 LNHDA, CDR2 SQIVND (reference sequence). The CDR3 spells CASSIDPAGGGTGELFF. The DNA for the CDR3 is TGTGCCAGTAGTATTGACCCAGCGGGAGGTGGCACCGGGGAGCTGTTTTTT. Combining the CDR3 with reference TRBV19 and TRBJ2-2 gives the whole variable domain DGGITQSPKYLFRKEGQNVTLSCEQNLNHDAMYWYRQDPGQGLRLIYYSQIVNDFQKGDIAEGYSVSREKKESFPLTVTSAQKNPTAFYLCASSIDPAGGGTGELFFGEGSRLTVL.

The V and J genes are TRBV7-2 and TRBJ1-4; no clear D gene. Germline V gene lookup returns CDR1 SGHTA and CDR2 FQGNSA. Trimming left V 8 bases short and J 2 bases short, with 21 bases between. This CDR3 comprises 17 residues. The CDR3 region is CASGASARPLTNEKLFF. The CDR3 DNA reads TGTGCCAGCGGCGCGTCGGCCCGACCCCTGACTAATGAAAAACTGTTTTTT.

Of note for this clonotype: The junction and the germline gene differ at one end; a read error may be behind it. The V call is TRBV20-1, the J call TRBJ2-5, with D perhaps TRBD2 (5 bases). The CDR3 covers 13 residues. The germline V gene encodes CDR1 DFQATT and CDR2 SNEGSKA (reference sequence). The CDR3 DNA reads TGCAGTGCCAGCGCCGGGGTTCAAGAGACCAAGTACTTC. This sequence encodes CSASAGVQETKYF.

A note on this clonotype: A much larger clone is a single base away; this may be a read error. The rearrangement joins TRBV7-2 to TRBJ2-4, with 16 bases that match TRBD2. The CDR3 consists of 15 residues. Looked up from germline, CDR1 is SGHTA and CDR2 is FQGNSA. CDR3 bases: TGTGCCAGCAGCCCGGGACTAGCGGGGGGGATTGAGCATTTCTTC. Its protein product is CASSPGLAGGIEHFF.

Concerning this clonotype: This may be a read error, as it is one base from a much larger clone. The J gene is TRBJ2-3, the V gene TRBV11-2; D unclear. Germline loops: CDR1 SGHAT, CDR2 FQNNGV. The CDR3 loop spans 13 amino acids. CDR3 coding DNA: TGTGCCAGCAGCTTAGATCTGGAAGATACGCAGTCTTTT. Its translation is CASSLDLEDTQSF. The full variable domain, its missing parts supplied by reference TRBV11-2 and TRBJ2-3, is EAGVAQSPRYKIIEKRQSVAFWCNPISGHATLYWYQQILGQGPKLLIQFQNNGVVDDSQLPKDRFSAERLKGVDSTLKIQPAKLEDSAVYLCASSLDLEDTQSFGPGTRLTVL.

This clonotype appeared a few times. Given a much more abundant clone one base away, this may be a read error. The rearrangement links TRBV20-1 to TRBJ1-6; no definite D call. V was shortened by 7 bases and J by 7 bases, with 11 bases between the two germline ends. There are 12 residues in the CDR3. Per the germline V gene, CDR1 is DFQATT and CDR2 is SNEGSKA (reference sequence). CDR3 DNA sequence: TGCAGTGTGGGAGGGAAGAATTCACCCCTCCACTTT. It is translated as CSVGGKNSPLHF.

In the case of this clonotype: This may arise from a read error, as a much more abundant clone is one base away. This chain uses TRBV2 with TRBJ1-4; the D gene is possibly TRBD1 (5 bases). Trimming stripped 7 bases from V and 4 bases from J, with 10 bases between. This CDR3 spans 13 amino acids. Germline CDR1 SNHLY, CDR2 FYNNEI. For the CDR3, the DNA is TGTGCCAGCACGAGGGGCCATAATGAAAAACTGTTTTTT. Its protein product is CASTRGHNEKLFF. Complete variable domain (other parts from reference TRBV2 and TRBJ1-4): EPEVTQTPSHQVTQMGQEVILRCVPISNHLYFYWYRQILGQKVEFLVSFYNNEISEKSEIFDDQFSVERPDGSNFTLKIRSTKLEDSAMYFCASTRGHNEKLFFGSGTQLSVL.

This clonotype was seen at least ten times. CDR3 sequence: CASSFLPSEYQETQYF. In DNA form, the CDR3 reads TGCGCCAGCAGCTTTCTCCCTAGCGAGTACCAAGAGACCCAGTACTTC. The chain employs TRBV5-1 and TRBJ2-5, with a tentative D call TRBD2 (6 bases). Trimming stripped 2 bases from V and 0 bases from J, with 14 bases between. Germline V gives CDR1 SGHRS, CDR2 YFSETQ. The length of the CDR3 is 16 residues.

By sample fraction, this clonotype is medium-sized. The chain is built from TRBV28 and TRBJ1-5, with 7 bases fitting TRBD1. Trimming took 2 bases from V and 5 from J; bases not matched to a gene: 12. Germline lookup yields CDR1 MDHEN and CDR2 SYDVKM. The CDR3 length is 17 residues. CDR3 sequence: CASSLTQRRQGDQPQHF. CDR3 DNA: TGTGCCAGCAGTTTAACGCAGCGACGACAGGGAGATCAGCCCCAGCATTTT.

This clonotype showed up many times. This chain links TRBV10-3 with TRBJ2-3, with 12 bases matching TRBD2. CDR3 length: 15 residues. V shed 6 bases and J 2 bases; nucleotides not matched to a gene: 3. Germline V gene lookup returns CDR1 ENHRY and CDR2 SYGVKD. CDR3 amino acids: CAISGLAGNTDTQYF. In nucleotides, the CDR3 is TGTGCCATCAGCGGACTAGCGGGGAACACAGATACGCAGTATTTT.

The table lists this clonotype with many counts. The chain joins TRBV18 to TRBJ1-5; no clear D gene. The germline V gene encodes CDR1 KGHSH and CDR2 LQKENI. This CDR3 spans 15 amino acids. Trimming pared 2 bases from V and 0 bases from J, leaving 8 bases between. The DNA of the CDR3 is TGTGCCAGCTCACCAAGGGCAGATAGCAATCAGCCCCAGCATTTT. This translates into CASSPRADSNQPQHF. Together with reference TRBV18 and TRBJ1-5, the CDR3 gives the full variable domain: NAGVMQNPRHLVRRRGQEARLRCSPMKGHSHVYWYRQLPEEGLKFMVYLQKENIIDESGMPKERFSAEFPKEGPSILRIQQVVRGDSAAYFCASSPRADSNQPQHFGDGTRLSIL.

This clonotype was counted a few times. The chain joins TRBV10-2 to TRBJ2-2; 9 bases map to TRBD1. The V gene end was trimmed by 2 bases and the J gene end by 6 bases; junction bases not matched to a gene: 7. This CDR3 is built from 16 residues. The germline V gene has CDR1 WSHSY and CDR2 SAAADI. CDR3 residues: CASSEVTTGGAGELFF. The CDR3, as DNA: TGCGCCAGCAGTGAGGTTACGACAGGGGGGGCCGGGGAGCTGTTTTTT.